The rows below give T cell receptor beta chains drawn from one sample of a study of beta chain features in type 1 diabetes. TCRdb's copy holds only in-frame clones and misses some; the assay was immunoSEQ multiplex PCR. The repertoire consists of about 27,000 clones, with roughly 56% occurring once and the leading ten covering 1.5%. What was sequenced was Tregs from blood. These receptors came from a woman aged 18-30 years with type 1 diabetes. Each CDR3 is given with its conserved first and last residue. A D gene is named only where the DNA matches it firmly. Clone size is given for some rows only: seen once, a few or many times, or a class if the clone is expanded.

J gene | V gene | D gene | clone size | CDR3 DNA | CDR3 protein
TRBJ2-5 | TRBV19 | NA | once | TGTGCCAGTAGTCGACGGGGTGGAGAGACCCAGTACTTC | CASSRRGGETQYF
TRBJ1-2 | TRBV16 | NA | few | TGTGCCAGCAGCCAAGACAGGAACTATGGCTACACCTTC | CASSQDRNYGYTF
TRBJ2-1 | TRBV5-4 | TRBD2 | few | TGTGCCAGCAGCTTGAATAGGGGAGGGAACGCACGTTCCTACAATGAGCAGTTCTTC | CASSLNRGGNARSYNEQFF
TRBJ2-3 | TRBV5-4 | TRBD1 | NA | TGTGCCAGCACCCTGTACAGGGGGGCCACAGATACGCAGTATTTT | CASTLYRGATDTQYF
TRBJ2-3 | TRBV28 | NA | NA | TGTGCCAGCAGTTCTCGGGATACGCAGTATTTT | CASSSRDTQYF
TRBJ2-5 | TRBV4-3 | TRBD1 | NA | TGCGCCAGCAGCCAAACGACAGGGGAGACCCAGTACTTC | CASSQTTGETQYF
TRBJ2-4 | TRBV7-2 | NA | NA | TGTGCCAGCAGCTTAGTTCAGGGAAACATTCAGTACTTC | CASSLVQGNIQYF
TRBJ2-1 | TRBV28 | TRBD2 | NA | TGTGCCAGCAGTACATCGGGACTAGCGGGAATGGAGCAGTTCTTC | CASSTSGLAGMEQFF
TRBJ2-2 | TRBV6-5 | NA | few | TGTGCCATCCTCAGGAGGGATGGCGGGGAGCTGTTTTTT | CAILRRDGGELFF
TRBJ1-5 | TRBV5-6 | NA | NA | TGTGCCAGCAGCTTGCGACACCCCAATCAGCCCCAGCATTTT | CASSLRHPNQPQHF
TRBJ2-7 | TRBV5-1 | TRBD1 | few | TGCGCCAGCAGCCGGACAGGGGACTACGAGCAGTACTTC | CASSRTGDYEQYF
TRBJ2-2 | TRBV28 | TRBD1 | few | TGTGCCAGCAGTCCGGGACAGGGGGTCACCGGGGAGCTGTTTTTT | CASSPGQGVTGELFF
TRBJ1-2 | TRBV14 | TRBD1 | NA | TGTGCCAGCAGCCTCCTGACAGGGACTGGCTACACCTTC | CASSLLTGTGYTF
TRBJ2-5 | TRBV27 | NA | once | TGTGCCAGCAGTTTTCAAAAGAGAGAGACCCAGTACTTC | CASSFQKRETQYF
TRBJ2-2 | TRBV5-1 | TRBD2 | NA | TGCGCCAGCAGCCGTACTAGCGGGAGTGCCGTAGATAACACCGGGGAGCTGTTTTTT | CASSRTSGSAVDNTGELFF
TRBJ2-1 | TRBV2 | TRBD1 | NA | TGTGCCAGCAGTGGGGACAGGATCAATGAGCAGTTCTTC | CASSGDRINEQFF
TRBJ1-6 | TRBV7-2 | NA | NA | TGTGCCAGCAGCTTTACAGGCCGATCCGAAGGTCCAAATAATTCACCCCTCCACTTT | CASSFTGRSEGPNNSPLHF
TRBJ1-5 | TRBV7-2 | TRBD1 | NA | TGTGCCAGCAGCTGGTCGGACAGGGGGCACGAACCCCAGCATTTT | CASSWSDRGHEPQHF
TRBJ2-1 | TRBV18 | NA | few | TGTGCCAGCTCACTCTCGACAGGAGACAATGAGCAGTTCTTC | CASSLSTGDNEQFF
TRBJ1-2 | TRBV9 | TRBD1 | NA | TGTGCCAGCAGCCAAGCAGGGGGTTCTAACTATGGCTACACCTTC | CASSQAGGSNYGYTF
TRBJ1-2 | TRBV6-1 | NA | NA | TGTGCCAGCGAATCCAGAGGGCTCCACTATGGCTACACCTTC | CASESRGLHYGYTF
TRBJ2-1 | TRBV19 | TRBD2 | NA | TGTGCCAGTAGCAAAACTAGCGGGAGACTACGAAGTGAGCAGTTCTTC | CASSKTSGRLRSEQFF
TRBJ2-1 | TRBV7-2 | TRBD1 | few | TGTGCCAGCACCCCAGGGGGCCGGGGCTACAATGAGCAGTTCTTC | CASTPGGRGYNEQFF
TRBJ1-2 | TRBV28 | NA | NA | TGTGCCAGCAGTTTATGGCAGGGAAACTATGGCTACACCTTC | CASSLWQGNYGYTF
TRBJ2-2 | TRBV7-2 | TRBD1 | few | TGTGCCAGCAGCTTATGGGACAGGGAGGGGGAGCTGTTTTTT | CASSLWDREGELFF
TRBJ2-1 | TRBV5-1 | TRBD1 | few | TGCGCCAGCAGCGACGGGACAGGGTTAAATGAGCAGTTCTTC | CASSDGTGLNEQFF
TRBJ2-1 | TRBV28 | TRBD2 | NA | TGTGCCAGCAGCCGCAGCGGGAGGGCCACCAATGAGCAGTTCTTC | CASSRSGRATNEQFF
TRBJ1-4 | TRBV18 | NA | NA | TGTGCCAGCTCACCACCCTATGAAAAACTGTTTTTT | CASSPPYEKLFF
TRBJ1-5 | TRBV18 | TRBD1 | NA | TGTGCCAGCTCACCCAGTGGACAGGGGCAGAACCAGCATTTT | CASSPSGQGQNQHF
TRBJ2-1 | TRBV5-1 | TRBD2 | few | TGCGCCAGCAGCTTGGACACTAGCGACAATGAGCAGTTCTTC | CASSLDTSDNEQFF
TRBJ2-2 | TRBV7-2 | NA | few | TGTGCCAGCAGCCCCCAGGAGGCCGGGGAGCTGTTTTTT | CASSPQEAGELFF
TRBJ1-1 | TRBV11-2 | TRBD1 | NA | TGTGCCAGCAGTAAGGACAGGGCGAACACTGAAGCTTTCTTT | CASSKDRANTEAFF
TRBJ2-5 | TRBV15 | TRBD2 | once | TGTGCCACCAGCAGAGATAGTAGCGGGATGATTGGAGAGACCCAGTACTTC | CATSRDSSGMIGETQYF